This is a list of T cell receptor beta chains from one sample in a study of blood T cell repertoires in COVID-19. TCRdb's copy holds only in-frame clones and misses some; the assay was immunoSEQ multiplex PCR. Of about 380,000 clones detected, roughly 87% appear once; the ten largest clones hold approximately 3%. Material for sequencing was PBMCs or T cells enriched from blood (not recorded which). All receptors derive from a woman in her twenties or thirties who had recovered from COVID-19. Each CDR3 is given with its conserved first and last residue. The order of the fields is D gene, J gene, clone size, V gene, CDR3 protein, CDR3 DNA. The D gene is left open where the match is weak. Rows may omit the clone size; those that give it use once, few, many or a size class.

>TRBD2|TRBJ2-7|-|TRBV27
CASSFTWTSHYEQYF
TGTGCCAGCAGTTTTACCTGGACTAGTCACTACGAGCAGTACTTC
>-|TRBJ2-7|-|TRBV25-1
CASSPTGGTGEQYF
TGTGCCAGCAGCCCAACGGGGGGCACTGGGGAGCAGTACTTC
>-|TRBJ1-1|-|TRBV6-1
CAREGTQDTEAFF
TGTGCCCGAGAAGGGACTCAGGACACTGAAGCTTTCTTT
>-|TRBJ2-7|-|TRBV1
CTWWTSGYEQYF
TGCACCTGGTGGACTAGCGGCTACGAGCAGTACTTC
>-|TRBJ2-7|-|TRBV19
CASSRSRDTQSYEQYF
TGTGCCAGTTCTAGGAGTAGGGACACCCAATCCTACGAGCAGTACTTC
>TRBD1|TRBJ2-3|-|TRBV5-1
CASSLYLTGESTDTQYF
TGCGCCAGCAGCTTGTATCTGACAGGGGAGAGCACAGATACGCAGTATTTT
>-|TRBJ2-2|once|TRBV7-9
CASLLVGFSGELFF
TGTGCCAGCCTTCTGGTGGGCTTTTCCGGGGAGCTGTTTTTT
>-|TRBJ2-7|once|TRBV7-9
CASSFGTNYEQYF
TGTGCCAGCAGCTTTGGGACAAACTACGAGCAGTACTTC
>TRBD1|TRBJ1-4|-|TRBV5-1
CASSLGRDSVEKLFF
TGCGCCAGCAGCTTGGGCCGGGACAGTGTCGAAAAACTGTTTTTT
>-|TRBJ1-5|-|TRBV19
CASSIGQTPNQPQHF
TGTGCCAGTAGTATTGGGCAGACCCCCAATCAGCCCCAGCATTTT
>TRBD1|TRBJ2-7|-|TRBV18
CASSPPGTVYEQYF
TGTGCCAGCTCACCACCTGGGACAGTCTACGAGCAGTACTTC
>TRBD1|TRBJ1-1|-|TRBV7-9
CASSPEDREAAFF
TGTGCCAGCAGCCCAGAAGACAGGGAGGCAGCTTTCTTT
>TRBD1|TRBJ2-7|-|TRBV18
CASSPGQGLSYEQYF
TGTGCCAGCTCCCCCGGACAGGGTCTTTCCTACGAGCAGTACTTC
>TRBD2|TRBJ2-1|-|TRBV2
CASTPGTSGYNEQFF
TGTGCCAGCACCCCCGGGACTAGCGGGTATAATGAGCAGTTCTTC
>TRBD1|TRBJ1-2|-|TRBV28
CASSLPGTGNGYTF
TGTGCCAGCAGTTTACCCGGGACAGGGAATGGCTACACCTTC
>TRBD1|TRBJ2-1|once|TRBV7-2
CASRTRDRGRNEQFF
TGTGCCAGCAGAACCCGGGACAGGGGGCGCAATGAGCAGTTCTTC
>-|TRBJ1-3|-|TRBV12-5
CASGAVSGNTIYF
TGTGCTAGTGGAGCTGTTTCTGGAAACACCATATATTTT
>-|TRBJ1-1|once|TRBV7-9
CASSYRDTEAFF
TGTGCCAGCAGCTACAGAGACACTGAAGCTTTCTTT
>-|TRBJ2-5|once|TRBV11-2
CASSPPAPGTQYF
TGTGCCAGCAGCCCGCCGGCCCCAGGGACCCAGTACTTC
>-|TRBJ1-1|once|TRBV5-4
CASSLRGEAFF
TGTGCCAGCAGCTTGAGAGGCGAAGCTTTCTTT
>TRBD1|TRBJ2-3|-|TRBV27
CASSWTGGKATQYF
TGTGCCAGCAGTTGGACAGGGGGGAAGGCTACGCAGTATTTT
>TRBD2|TRBJ2-3|-|TRBV18
CASSQTSGGTDTQYF
TGTGCCAGCTCACAGACTAGCGGGGGCACAGATACGCAGTATTTT
>-|TRBJ2-7|once|TRBV27
CASSFGGSPYEQYF
TGTGCCAGCAGTTTTGGTGGCTCCCCCTACGAGCAGTACTTC
>-|TRBJ1-2|few|TRBV2
CASTKGQGPFGYTF
TGTGCCAGCACAAAGGGACAAGGGCCTTTTGGCTACACCTTC
>TRBD1|TRBJ1-5|-|TRBV5-1
CASSFGTGVNQPQHF
TGCGCCAGCAGCTTTGGGACAGGGGTCAATCAGCCCCAGCATTTT
>-|TRBJ2-2|-|TRBV14
CASSQDIDTGELFF
TGTGCCAGCAGCCAAGATATTGACACCGGGGAGCTGTTTTTT
>TRBD2|TRBJ2-7|-|TRBV27
CASSLQRGPYEQYF
TGTGCCAGCAGTCTGCAGCGGGGCCCCTACGAGCAGTACTTC
>-|TRBJ1-1|once|TRBV11-3
CASSLVMDSEAFF
TGTGCCAGCAGCTTAGTAATGGACTCTGAAGCTTTCTTT
>-|TRBJ2-7|-|TRBV6-5
CASTTGYEQYF
TGTGCCAGCACCACCGGTTACGAGCAGTACTTC
>TRBD1|TRBJ2-2|-|TRBV9
CASSDEGASGTGELFF
TGTGCCAGCAGCGACGAGGGGGCGTCCGGCACCGGGGAGCTGTTTTTT
>TRBD1|TRBJ2-1|-|TRBV3-1/TRBV3-2
CASSQVYRGFNNEQFF
TGTGCCAGCAGCCAAGTCTACAGGGGGTTCAACAATGAGCAGTTCTTC
>TRBD2|TRBJ2-5|-|TRBV4-1
CASMSSGSPSETQYF
TGCGCCAGCATGAGTAGCGGGAGCCCCTCGGAGACCCAGTACTTC